This T cell receptor (beta chain) was documented in a study of neurological immune-mediated disorders. The sample's time point: longitudinal time-point 2. Germline CDR1 SGHRS, CDR2 YFSETQ. V gave up 0 bases and J gave up 11 bases; unmatched junction bases: 10. The CDR3 has 15 residues. TCRdb re-called the 5' RACE reads through MiXCR, storing one row per CDR3 protein. The sample contains under 50,000 distinct CDR3 sequences, less than 15% of which appear only once. The chain employs TRBV5-1 and TRBJ1-5; TRBD1 matches at 8 bases. This TCR was recovered from a male donor with HTLV-1-associated myelopathy (HAM/TSP). Sequencing was done on a sample of PBMCs. CDR3 DNA sequence: TGCGCCAGCAGCTTGGTGCAGGGGGCAATAGGGACCCAGCATTTT. Its protein is CASSLVQGAIGTQHF.